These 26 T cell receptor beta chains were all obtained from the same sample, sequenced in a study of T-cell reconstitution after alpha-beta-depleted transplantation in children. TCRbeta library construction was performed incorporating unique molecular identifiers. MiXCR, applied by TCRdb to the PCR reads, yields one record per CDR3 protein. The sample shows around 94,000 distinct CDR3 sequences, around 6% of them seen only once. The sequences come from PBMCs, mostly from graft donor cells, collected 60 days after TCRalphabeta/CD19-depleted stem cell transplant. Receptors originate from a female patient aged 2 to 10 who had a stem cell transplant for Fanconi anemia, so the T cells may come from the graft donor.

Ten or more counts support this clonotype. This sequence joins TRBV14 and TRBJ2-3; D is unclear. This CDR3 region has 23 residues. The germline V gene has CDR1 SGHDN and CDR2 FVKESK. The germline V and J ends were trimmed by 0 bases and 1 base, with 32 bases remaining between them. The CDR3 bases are TGTGCCAGCAGCCAAGAATGGCCTTTGGATGGAGACATTAGGCGATTGGGCACAGATACGCAGTATTTT. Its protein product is CASSQEWPLDGDIRRLGTDTQYF.

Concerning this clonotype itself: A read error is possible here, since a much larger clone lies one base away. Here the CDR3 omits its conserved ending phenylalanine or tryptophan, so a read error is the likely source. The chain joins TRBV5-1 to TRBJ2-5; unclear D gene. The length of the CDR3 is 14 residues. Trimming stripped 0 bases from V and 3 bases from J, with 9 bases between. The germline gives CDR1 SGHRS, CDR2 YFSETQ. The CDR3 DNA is TGCGCCAGCAGCTTGGATAGTACAGAAGAGACCCAGTACTGC. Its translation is CASSLDSTEETQYC.

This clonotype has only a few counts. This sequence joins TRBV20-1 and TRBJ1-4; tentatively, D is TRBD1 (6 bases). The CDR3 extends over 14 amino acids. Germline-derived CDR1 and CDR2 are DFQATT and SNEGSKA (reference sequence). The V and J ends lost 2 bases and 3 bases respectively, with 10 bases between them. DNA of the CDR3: TGCAGTGCTAGACCGGACAGTTCTAATGAAAAACTGTTTTTT. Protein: CSARPDSSNEKLFF.

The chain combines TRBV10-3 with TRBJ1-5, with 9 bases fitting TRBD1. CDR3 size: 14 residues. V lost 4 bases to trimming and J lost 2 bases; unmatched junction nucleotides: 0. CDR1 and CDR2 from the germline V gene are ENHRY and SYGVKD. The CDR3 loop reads CAISGTGGNQPQHF. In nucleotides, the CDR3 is TGTGCCATCAGTGGGACAGGGGGCAATCAGCCCCAGCATTTT.

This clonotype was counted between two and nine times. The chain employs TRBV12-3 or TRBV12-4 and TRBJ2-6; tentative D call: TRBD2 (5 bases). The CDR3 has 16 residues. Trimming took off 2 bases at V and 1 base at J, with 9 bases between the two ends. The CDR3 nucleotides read TGTGCCAGCAGTTTAACGCGGGCATCTGGGGCCAACGTCCTGACTTTC. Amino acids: CASSLTRASGANVLTF.

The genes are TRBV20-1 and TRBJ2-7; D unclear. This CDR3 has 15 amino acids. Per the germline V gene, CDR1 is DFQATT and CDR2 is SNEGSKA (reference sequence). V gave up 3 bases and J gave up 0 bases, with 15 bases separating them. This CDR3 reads CSARPGRSSSYEQYF. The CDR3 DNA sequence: TGCAGTGCTAGGCCCGGGCGGAGTAGCTCCTACGAGCAGTACTTC.

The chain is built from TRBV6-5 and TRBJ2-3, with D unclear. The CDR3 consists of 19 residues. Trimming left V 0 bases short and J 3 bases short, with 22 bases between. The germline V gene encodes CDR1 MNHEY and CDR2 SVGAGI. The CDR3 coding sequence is TGTGCCAGCAGTTACTCAGGTGGGCGGCGAACTTTCAGGACAGATACGCAGTATTTT. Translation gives CASSYSGGRRTFRTDTQYF.

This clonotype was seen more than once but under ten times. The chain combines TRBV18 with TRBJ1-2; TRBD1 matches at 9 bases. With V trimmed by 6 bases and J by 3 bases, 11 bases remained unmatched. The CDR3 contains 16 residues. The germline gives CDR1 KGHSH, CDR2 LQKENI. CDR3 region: CASSRDRVTNDYGYTF. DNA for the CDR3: TGTGCCAGCTCGCGGGACAGGGTCACTAACGACTATGGCTACACCTTC.

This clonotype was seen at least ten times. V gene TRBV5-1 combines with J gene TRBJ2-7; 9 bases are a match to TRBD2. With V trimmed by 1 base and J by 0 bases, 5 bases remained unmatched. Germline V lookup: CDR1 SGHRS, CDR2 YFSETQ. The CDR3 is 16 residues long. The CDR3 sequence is CASSLRLAVSSYEQYF. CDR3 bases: TGCGCCAGCAGCTTGCGACTAGCGGTGAGCTCCTACGAGCAGTACTTC.

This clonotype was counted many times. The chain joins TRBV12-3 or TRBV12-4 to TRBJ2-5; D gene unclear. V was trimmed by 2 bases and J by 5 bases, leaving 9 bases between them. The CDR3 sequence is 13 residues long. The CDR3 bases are TGTGCCAGCAGTTTAATGGGGTTCGAGACCCAGTACTTC. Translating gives CASSLMGFETQYF.

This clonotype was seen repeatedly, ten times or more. Here the CDR3 reads CASSWTSGFEQFF. CDR3 DNA sequence: TGTGCCAGCAGCTGGACTAGCGGGTTTGAGCAGTTCTTC. This rearrangement joins TRBV7-3 to TRBJ2-1, with TRBD2 matching over 11 bases. The V and J ends lost 4 bases and 9 bases, in that order; junction bases with no gene match: 2. Germline CDR1 SGHTA, CDR2 FQGTGA. The CDR3 loop spans 13 amino acids. Complete variable domain (other parts from reference TRBV7-3 and TRBJ2-1): GAGVSQTPSNKVTEKGKYVELRCDPISGHTALYWYRQSLGQGPEFLIYFQGTGAADDSGLPNDRFFAVRPEGSVSTLKIQRTERGDSAVYLCASSWTSGFEQFFGPGTRLTVL.

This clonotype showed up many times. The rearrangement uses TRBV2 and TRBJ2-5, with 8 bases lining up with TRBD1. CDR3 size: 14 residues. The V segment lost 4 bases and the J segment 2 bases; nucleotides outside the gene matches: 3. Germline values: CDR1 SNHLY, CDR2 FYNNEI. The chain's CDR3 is CASSANRGQETQYF. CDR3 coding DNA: TGTGCCAGCAGTGCGAACAGGGGGCAAGAGACCCAGTACTTC.

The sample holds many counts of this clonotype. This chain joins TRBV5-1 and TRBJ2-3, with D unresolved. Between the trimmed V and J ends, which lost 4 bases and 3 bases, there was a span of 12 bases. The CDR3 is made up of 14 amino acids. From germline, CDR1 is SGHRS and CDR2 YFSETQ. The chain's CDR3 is CASSPRSGTDTQYF. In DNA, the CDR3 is TGCGCCAGCAGCCCCCGGAGTGGTACAGATACGCAGTATTTT.

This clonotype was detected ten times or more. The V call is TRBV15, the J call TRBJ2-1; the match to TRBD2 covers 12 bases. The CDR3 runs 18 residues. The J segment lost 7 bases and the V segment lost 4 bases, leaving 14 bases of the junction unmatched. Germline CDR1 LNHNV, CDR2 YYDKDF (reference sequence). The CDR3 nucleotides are TGTGCCACCAGCAACCTTCTAGCGGGAGGGCCGCGGGAGAATGAGCAGTTCTTC. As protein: CATSNLLAGGPRENEQFF.

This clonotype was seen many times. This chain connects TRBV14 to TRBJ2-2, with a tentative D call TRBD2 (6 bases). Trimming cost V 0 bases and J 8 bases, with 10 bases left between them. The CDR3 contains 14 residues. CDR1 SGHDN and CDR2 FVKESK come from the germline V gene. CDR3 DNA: TGTGCCAGCAGCCAAGATTGGGGAGGAGGGGAGCTGTTTTTT. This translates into CASSQDWGGGELFF.

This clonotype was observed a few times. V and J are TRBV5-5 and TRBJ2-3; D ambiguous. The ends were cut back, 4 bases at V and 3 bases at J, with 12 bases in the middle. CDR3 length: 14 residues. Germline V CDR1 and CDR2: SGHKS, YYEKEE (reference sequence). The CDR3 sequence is CASSPDGRTDTQYF. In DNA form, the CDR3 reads TGTGCCAGCAGCCCCGATGGTCGGACAGATACGCAGTATTTT.

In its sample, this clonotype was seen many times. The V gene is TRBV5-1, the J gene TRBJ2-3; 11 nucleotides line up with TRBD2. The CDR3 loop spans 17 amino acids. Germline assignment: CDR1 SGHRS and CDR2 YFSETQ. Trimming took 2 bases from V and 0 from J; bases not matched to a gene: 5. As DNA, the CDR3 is TGCGCCAGCAGCTTCACTAGCGGGAGTACGAGCACAGATACGCAGTATTTT. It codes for CASSFTSGSTSTDTQYF.

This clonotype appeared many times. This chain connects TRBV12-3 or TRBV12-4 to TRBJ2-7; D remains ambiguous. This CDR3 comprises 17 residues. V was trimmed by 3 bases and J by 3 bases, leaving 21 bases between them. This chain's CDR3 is CASSLKETISLVYEQYF. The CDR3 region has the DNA TGTGCCAGCAGTTTGAAGGAGACCATTTCTCTTGTCTACGAGCAGTACTTC.

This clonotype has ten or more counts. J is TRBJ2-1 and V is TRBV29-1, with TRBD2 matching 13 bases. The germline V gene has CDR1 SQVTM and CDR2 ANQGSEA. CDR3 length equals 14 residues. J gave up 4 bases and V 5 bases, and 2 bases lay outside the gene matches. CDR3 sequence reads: CSVILAGGYNEQFF. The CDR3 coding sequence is TGCAGCGTTATACTAGCGGGGGGGTACAATGAGCAGTTCTTC.

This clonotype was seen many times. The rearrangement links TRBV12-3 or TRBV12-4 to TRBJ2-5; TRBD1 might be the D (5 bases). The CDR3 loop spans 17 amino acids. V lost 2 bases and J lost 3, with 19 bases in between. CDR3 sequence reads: CASSLFRGGYLEETQYF. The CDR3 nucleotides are TGTGCCAGCAGTTTATTTAGGGGTGGGTACCTTGAAGAGACCCAGTACTTC.

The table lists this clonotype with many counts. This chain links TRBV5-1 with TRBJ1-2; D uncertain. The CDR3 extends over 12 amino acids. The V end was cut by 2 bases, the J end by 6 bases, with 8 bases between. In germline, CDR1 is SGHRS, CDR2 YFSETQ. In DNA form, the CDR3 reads TGCGCCAGCAGCTTAGCAGGCCATGGCTACACCTTC. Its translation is CASSLAGHGYTF.

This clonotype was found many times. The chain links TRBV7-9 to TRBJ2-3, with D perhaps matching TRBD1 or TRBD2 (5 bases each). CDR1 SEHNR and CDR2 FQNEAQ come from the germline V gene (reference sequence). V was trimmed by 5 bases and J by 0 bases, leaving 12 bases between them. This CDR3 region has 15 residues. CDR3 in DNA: TGTGCCAGCAGCCCAGGGACGTACAGCACAGATACGCAGTATTTT. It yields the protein CASSPGTYSTDTQYF.

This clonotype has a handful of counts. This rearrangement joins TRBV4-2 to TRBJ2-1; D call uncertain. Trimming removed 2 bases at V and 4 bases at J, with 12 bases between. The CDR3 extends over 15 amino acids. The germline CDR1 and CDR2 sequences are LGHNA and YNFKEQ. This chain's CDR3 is CASSQRVLNYNEQFF. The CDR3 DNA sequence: TGTGCCAGCAGCCAAAGGGTACTGAATTACAATGAGCAGTTCTTC.

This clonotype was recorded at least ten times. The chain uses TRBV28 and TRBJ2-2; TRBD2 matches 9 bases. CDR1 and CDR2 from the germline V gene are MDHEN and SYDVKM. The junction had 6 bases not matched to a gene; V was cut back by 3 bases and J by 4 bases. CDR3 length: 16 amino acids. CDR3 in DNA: TGTGCCAGCAGTTTTGAAGCGGGAGGATTCACCGGGGAGCTGTTTTTT. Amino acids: CASSFEAGGFTGELFF.

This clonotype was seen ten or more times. Written as DNA, the CDR3 is TGTGCCAGCCAAAGTTTCTTGGCGCGATCTTCCTACAATGAGCAGTTCTTC. Translation: CASQSFLARSSYNEQFF. The chain recombines TRBV28 with TRBJ2-1, with unresolved D. Germline V gene sequence: CDR1 MDHEN, CDR2 SYDVKM. The CDR3 has 17 residues. The V end lost 8 bases, the J end lost 1 base, and 21 bases lay between the germline ends.

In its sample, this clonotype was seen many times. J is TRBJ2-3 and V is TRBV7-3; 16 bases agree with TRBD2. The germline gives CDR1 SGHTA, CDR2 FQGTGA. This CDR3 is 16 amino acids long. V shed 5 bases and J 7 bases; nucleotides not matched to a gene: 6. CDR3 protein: CASSRGLAGGANTQYF. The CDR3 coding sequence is TGTGCCAGCAGCCGGGGACTAGCGGGGGGGGCCAATACGCAGTATTTT.